This entry lists 2 T cell receptor beta chains sequenced from one sample in a study of spatial heterogeneity in lung cancer. TCRdb recomputed calls from the 5' RACE reads with MiXCR, one row per CDR3 protein. Here the sample spans roughly 48,000 distinct CDR3 sequences, over 4.5% being singletons. Time point in this sample: sample taken at primary tumor resection. The sequenced material consisted of unsorted whole RNA from tumor, nontumor lung or frozen PBMC. Material: PBMCs, obtained at surgery. The source is a male donor with early-stage non-small cell lung cancer.

This clonotype was counted ten times or more. V and J are TRBV5-1 and TRBJ2-2; the D gene is possibly TRBD2 (5 bases). Germline V CDR1 and CDR2: SGHRS, YFSETQ. Trimming left V 0 bases short and J 7 bases short, with 19 bases between. The CDR3 length is 17 residues. The CDR3 coding sequence is TGCGCCAGCAGCTTGGTCGGGCCAGGACCCGGAGGCGGGGAGCTGTTTTTT. As protein: CASSLVGPGPGGGELFF. The whole variable domain, filled in from reference TRBV5-1 and TRBJ2-2, reads KAGVTQTPRYLIKTRGQQVTLSCSPISGHRSVSWYQQTPGQGLQFLFEYFSETQRNKGNFPGRFSGRQFSNSRSEMNVSTLELGDSALYLCASSLVGPGPGGGELFFGEGSRLTVL.

This clonotype was counted at least ten times. This chain joins TRBV2 and TRBJ1-4; 7 positions agree with TRBD1. V gave up 7 bases and J gave up 3 bases; unmatched junction bases: 8. The germline CDR1 and CDR2 sequences are SNHLY and FYNNEI. This CDR3 comprises 15 residues. The CDR3 DNA reads TGTGCCAGCATCGAAGGGGGCAGGGCTAATGAAAAACTGTTTTTT. This encodes CASIEGGRANEKLFF.